Listed here are 26 T cell receptor beta chains from one sample, sequenced in a study of PD-1 blockade in classical Hodgkin lymphoma (dated by TCRdb to the early 2020s). The intended sense of this specimen's time point label: cycle 1 day 1 (C1D1), immediately before nivolumab initiation. Relapse after autologous stem cell transplantation had occurred in all trial patients, and cohorts A, B and C were distinguished by prior brentuximab vedotin exposure. The protocol used for the library was the immunoSEQ multiplex PCR assay. Imported from immuneACCESS, the table was reduced by TCRdb to in-frame sequences with V and J called. These copies leave out some clones; in studies compared against another copy, an unresolved V gene accounts for under half, and the cause of the remainder is not known. The sample yields about 10,000 clones; 70% to 85% were counted once. Roughly 10% of the sample is held by the ten biggest clonotypes.

The sample in question was peripheral blood mononuclear cells (PBMCs), obtained at baseline. Receptor source: a human donor with classical Hodgkin lymphoma.

The V and J genes are TRBV9 and TRBJ2-1; D possibly corresponds to TRBD2 (6 bases). Trimming left V 4 bases short and J 5 bases short, with 19 bases between. The length of the CDR3 is 16 residues. The germline V gene encodes CDR1 SGDLS and CDR2 YYNGEE. CDR3 sequence: CASSPVAVTINNEQFF. The CDR3 region has the DNA TGTGCCAGCAGCCCGGTAGCGGTGACTATAAACAATGAGCAGTTCTTC. Using reference TRBV9 and TRBJ2-1 for the parts outside the CDR3, the full variable domain is DSGVTQTPKHLITATGQRVTLRCSPRSGDLSVYWYQQSLDQGLQFLIQYYNGEERAKGNILERFSAQQFPDLHSELNLSSLELGDSALYFCASSPVAVTINNEQFFGPGTRLTVL.

V usage is TRBV5-1 and J usage is TRBJ2-3, with no clear D. The germline V gene has CDR1 SGHRS and CDR2 YFSETQ. The CDR3 totals 12 residues. V was pared by 2 bases and J by 4 bases, with 5 bases between. The CDR3 DNA reads as TGCGCCAGCAGCTTTAACTCAGATACGCAGTATTTT. Translation: CASSFNSDTQYF.

The chain employs TRBV6-6 and TRBJ2-7; no definite D call. Trimming took off 4 bases at V and 6 bases at J, with 10 bases between the two ends. The CDR3 sequence is 12 residues long. Per the germline V gene, CDR1 is MNHNY and CDR2 is SVGAGI (reference sequence). CDR3 residues: CASSSPLSEQYF. DNA of the CDR3: TGTGCCAGCAGTTCTCCGCTCAGCGAGCAGTACTTC.

V is TRBV5-5 and J is TRBJ2-7; 7 positions agree with TRBD1. Germline V gene data show CDR1 as SGHKS and CDR2 as YYEKEE (reference sequence). The J segment lost 3 bases and the V segment lost 4 bases, leaving 13 bases of the junction unmatched. The CDR3 contains 16 residues. The DNA of the CDR3 is TGTGCCAGCAGCACGGATACCGGGACAGCCCTCTACGAGCAGTACTTC. The encoded protein is CASSTDTGTALYEQYF.

The V and J genes are TRBV4-2 and TRBJ2-3; 8 bases agree with TRBD1. The V gene's germline CDR1 is LGHNA and CDR2 YNFKEQ. CDR3 length: 16 amino acids. The trim removed 4 bases at V and 1 base at J, leaving 7 bases unmatched. CDR3 DNA sequence: TGTGCCAGCAGCCCGTATGCGGGACAGGGCACAGATACGCAGTATTTT. This codes for CASSPYAGQGTDTQYF.

The chain is built from TRBV28 and TRBJ1-1; 11 bases agree with TRBD1. The V gene end was trimmed by 4 bases and the J gene end by 11 bases; junction bases not matched to a gene: 6. Germline CDR1 MDHEN, CDR2 SYDVKM. The CDR3 sequence is 13 residues long. The DNA of the CDR3 is TGTGCCAGCAGTTGGGGACAGGGGGGACGCGCTTTCTTT. Translated: CASSWGQGGRAFF.

The rearrangement joins TRBV28 to TRBJ1-5; TRBD1 might be the D (6 bases). The germline V and J ends were trimmed by 6 bases and 2 bases, with 14 bases remaining between them. Germline CDR1 MDHEN, CDR2 SYDVKM. The CDR3 sequence is 15 residues long. CDR3 in amino acids: CASSLQGKGNQPQHF. CDR3 bases: TGTGCCAGCAGCCTCCAGGGGAAAGGCAATCAGCCCCAGCATTTT.

The chain recombines TRBV6-9 with TRBJ1-2; TRBD1 agrees at 8 bases. V dropped 6 bases and J dropped 8; count of bases not matched to a gene: 14. Per the germline V gene, CDR1 is MNHGY and CDR2 is SVAAGI. There are 15 residues in the CDR3. CDR3: CASSRQGSQGGGYTF. The CDR3 DNA reads as TGTGCCAGCAGCAGACAGGGGTCCCAGGGAGGCGGCTACACCTTC.

This rearrangement joins TRBV5-1 to TRBJ2-1, with 7 nucleotides matching TRBD2. The J segment lost 1 base and the V segment lost 1 base, leaving 2 bases of the junction unmatched. This CDR3 is built from 15 residues. Per the germline V gene, CDR1 is SGHRS and CDR2 is YFSETQ. The CDR3 region is CASSLLGGSYNEQFF. In DNA, the CDR3 is TGCGCCAGCAGCTTGCTGGGGGGGTCCTACAATGAGCAGTTCTTC.

This sequence joins TRBV6-6 and TRBJ1-2; D possibly corresponds to TRBD1 (5 bases). CDR3 length: 14 amino acids. Trimming removed 4 bases from V and 4 bases from J, with 13 bases in between. The V gene's germline CDR1 is MNHNY and CDR2 SVGAGI (reference sequence). The CDR3 DNA reads TGTGCCAGCAGTTCACCCCCAGGGATCTATGGCTACACCTTC. This encodes CASSSPPGIYGYTF.

The gene calls are TRBV28 and TRBJ1-1, with 7 bases aligning to TRBD1. The CDR3 is made up of 14 amino acids. J was trimmed by 3 bases and V by 2 bases; bases with no gene match: 3. CDR1 and CDR2 (germline): MDHEN, SYDVKM. The chain's CDR3 is CASSLITGDTEAFF. DNA for the CDR3: TGTGCCAGCAGTTTAATAACAGGGGACACTGAAGCTTTCTTT.

The rearrangement uses TRBV10-3 and TRBJ1-2, with D possibly being TRBD1 (6 bases). Germline V gene lookup returns CDR1 ENHRY and CDR2 SYGVKD. The CDR3 has 15 residues. Trimming removed 6 bases from V and 6 bases from J, with 20 bases in between. CDR3 nucleotide sequence: TGTGCCATCAGCCAGATTTCGACAGGAGAGGATGGCTACACCTTC. Its protein product is CAISQISTGEDGYTF.

The chain's CDR3 is CASSRGGGTGRPLNTGELFF. The CDR3 DNA reads TGTGCCAGCAGCCGAGGAGGCGGGACAGGAAGGCCTTTAAACACCGGGGAGCTGTTTTTT. The chain carries TRBV14 and TRBJ2-2; 8 nucleotides align to TRBD1. Germline trimming cut 4 bases from V and 2 bases from J; bases unmatched to any gene: 18. This CDR3 spans 20 amino acids. Germline loops: CDR1 SGHDN, CDR2 FVKESK.

J is TRBJ2-1 and V is TRBV7-8; TRBD2 matches at 13 bases. CDR1 SGHVS and CDR2 FQNEAQ come from the germline V gene. The V and J ends lost 2 bases and 10 bases, in that order; junction bases with no gene match: 17. This CDR3 has 19 amino acids. The CDR3 nucleotides read TGTGCCAGCAGCTTACGCCCGGGACTAGCGGGGAGCAGCCTTCCGGAGCAGTTCTTC. Amino acids: CASSLRPGLAGSSLPEQFF.

The chain joins TRBV10-3 to TRBJ1-2; possibly TRBD1 for D (6 bases). CDR1 is ENHRY and CDR2 is SYGVKD in the germline V gene. This CDR3 is 14 amino acids long. The V end was cut by 3 bases, the J end by 4 bases, with 12 bases between. CDR3 sequence (DNA): TGTGCCATCAGTGACCTAACAGGGTTCTATGGCTACACCTTC. Translation gives CAISDLTGFYGYTF.

The chain links TRBV5-1 to TRBJ2-1, with 7 nucleotides matching TRBD1. From germline, CDR1 is SGHRS and CDR2 YFSETQ. The CDR3 is 14 amino acids. After removal of 3 bases from V and 4 bases from J, the junction contained 4 bases not matched to a gene. This chain's CDR3 is CASSSGQEYNEQFF. CDR3 nucleotide sequence: TGCGCCAGCAGCTCCGGACAGGAATACAATGAGCAGTTCTTC.

The V gene is TRBV4-3, the J gene TRBJ2-7; 7 bases fit TRBD1. The CDR3 contains 15 residues. J was trimmed by 2 bases and V by 6 bases; bases with no gene match: 10. The germline V gene encodes CDR1 LGHNA and CDR2 YSLEER. CDR3 residues: CASSPGQSLTYEQYF. The CDR3 DNA reads TGCGCCAGCAGTCCGGGACAGTCTCTAACCTACGAGCAGTACTTC.

The chain joins TRBV7-9 to TRBJ2-7, with TRBD1 matching 8 bases. V was clipped by 6 bases and J by 6 bases; unmatched bases: 7. CDR3 size: 13 residues. Germline V CDR1 and CDR2: SEHNR, FQNEAQ (reference sequence). Written as DNA, the CDR3 is TGTGCCAGCAGTTATAGACAGGGGTCCGAGCAGTACTTC. Translated: CASSYRQGSEQYF.

The chain employs TRBV12-1 and TRBJ1-2. TRBV12-1 is given as a pseudogene. This CDR3 has 12 residues. Here the CDR3 DNA reads TGTGCCAGCAGCATACAGCGCTATGGCTACACCTTC. Protein product: CASSIQRYGYTF.

This chain links TRBV7-3 with TRBJ1-4, with TRBD1 identical over 8 bases. This CDR3 contains 15 residues. CDR1 is SGHTA, CDR2 FQGTGA, per germline. J was trimmed by 10 bases and V by 4 bases; bases with no gene match: 11. CDR3 sequence (DNA): TGTGCCAGCAGCTCAGGGACAGGCGGGGGTGGAAAACTGTTTTTT. Its translation is CASSSGTGGGGKLFF.

The chain has TRBV2 and TRBJ2-5; D not resolved. This CDR3 contains 15 residues. The germline V gene has CDR1 SNHLY and CDR2 FYNNEI. The germline V and J ends were trimmed by 4 bases and 5 bases, with 17 bases remaining between them. CDR3 region: CASSVNTIPAETQYF. The DNA for the CDR3 is TGTGCCAGCAGTGTAAATACGATACCAGCGGAGACCCAGTACTTC.

The chain carries TRBV4-3 and TRBJ1-2; D unclear. The CDR3 runs to 16 residues. Germline CDR1 is LGHNA and CDR2 is YSLEER. The V end was cut by 2 bases, the J end by 4 bases, with 17 bases between. In DNA form, the CDR3 reads TGCGCCAGCAGCCAACCCCGGACGGCTAATACCTATGGCTACACCTTC. Amino acid sequence: CASSQPRTANTYGYTF.

This sequence joins TRBV10-3 and TRBJ1-6; no clear D gene. V was cut by 4 bases and J by 7 bases, with 8 bases left in between. The CDR3 runs 13 residues. Germline V lookup: CDR1 ENHRY, CDR2 SYGVKD. The CDR3 here is CAISGATNSPLHF. In DNA, the CDR3 is TGTGCCATCAGTGGGGCGACCAATTCACCCCTCCACTTT.

V usage is TRBV6-6 and J usage is TRBJ1-2; 9 bases are a match to TRBD1. V lost 5 bases and J lost 6; bases outside the gene matches: 13. CDR3 length equals 16 residues. Germline assignment: CDR1 MNHNY and CDR2 SVGAGI (reference sequence). The CDR3 loop reads CASSIGPGQGNDGYTF. The CDR3 DNA sequence: TGTGCCAGCAGTATAGGCCCGGGACAGGGTAATGATGGCTACACCTTC.

The rearrangement joins TRBV4-1 to TRBJ1-4; unclear D gene. Trimming pared 4 bases from V and 8 bases from J, leaving 20 bases between. This CDR3 spans 16 amino acids. Germline loops: CDR1 MGHRA, CDR2 YSYEKL. The CDR3 spells CASSPPNLSVGEKLFF. The CDR3 nucleotides are TGCGCCAGCAGCCCCCCCAACCTGTCAGTGGGGGAAAAACTGTTTTTT.

V gene TRBV5-1 combines with J gene TRBJ2-3, with unresolved D. Germline V gene data show CDR1 as SGHRS and CDR2 as YFSETQ. V was cut by 0 bases and J by 4 bases, with 3 bases left in between. This CDR3 is 12 amino acids long. CDR3 bases: TGCGCCAGCAGCTTGGAGGCAGATACGCAGTATTTT. Translation gives CASSLEADTQYF.